This is a list of T cell receptor beta chains from one sample in a study of blood T cell repertoires in COVID-19. The table came from immunoSEQ multiplex PCR; TCRdb's copy has only in-frame clones and leaves some out. The profile shows some 140,000 clones, roughly 80% of them singletons. Source material: PBMCs or T cells enriched from blood (not recorded which). These TCRs come from a man between 40 and 49 years old with acute COVID-19. CDR3s include the opening cysteine and the closing phenylalanine or tryptophan. D genes are given only for firm matches. Only part of the rows carry a size: once, few, many, or a class if the clone is expanded.

d_call j_call v_call clone_size cdr3_nt cdr3_aa
- TRBJ1-2 TRBV2 - TGTGCCAGCAGTGTCCCATCGACAACTAACTATGGCTACACCTTC CASSVPSTTNYGYTF
- TRBJ1-1 TRBV6-5 - TGTGCCAGCAGACAGGGCACTGAAGCTTTCTTT CASRQGTEAFF
TRBD2 TRBJ2-7 TRBV2 - TGTGCCAGCAGTGAAGGAGGTCTAGCGGGGGGCTACGAGCAGTACTTC CASSEGGLAGGYEQYF
- TRBJ2-1 TRBV11-2 - TGTGCCAGCAGCTTAGATCAACTTGTGGATGAGCAGTTCTTC CASSLDQLVDEQFF
TRBD2 TRBJ2-7 TRBV9 - TGTGCCAGCAGCGTATCCGGGACTACATCCTACGAGCAGTACTTC CASSVSGTTSYEQYF
- TRBJ2-6 TRBV3-1/TRBV3-2 - TGTGCCAGCTCACTTACTGGGGCCAACGTCCTGACTTTC CASSLTGANVLTF
TRBD2 TRBJ2-7 TRBV13 - TGTGCCAGCAGCTTAGGCCCCAGCGGGGGCTCCTACGAGCAGTACTTC CASSLGPSGGSYEQYF
- TRBJ1-5 TRBV28 - TGTGCCAGCAGTCTACAGGGCAATCAGCCCCAGCATTTT CASSLQGNQPQHF
- TRBJ2-5 TRBV10-1 - TGCGCCAGCAGCAGGACATATTCAAAGACCCAGTACTTC CASSRTYSKTQYF
- TRBJ2-1 TRBV7-3 - TGTGCCAGCAGCTCCTCCTCGAGCTCCTACAATGAGCAGTTCTTC CASSSSSSSYNEQFF
- TRBJ1-6 TRBV14 few TGTGCCAGCAGCCAGGGGGGACGAGAACCCCTCCACTTT CASSQGGREPLHF
- TRBJ1-2 TRBV19 - TGTGCCAGTAGTATCTCGGGAGGCGGTAACTATGGCTACACCTTC CASSISGGGNYGYTF
- TRBJ2-4 TRBV19 - TGTGCCAGTAGCCCGGACAGATCAGCCAAAAACATTCAGTACTTC CASSPDRSAKNIQYF
TRBD1 TRBJ2-3 TRBV12-3/TRBV12-4 - TGTGCCAGCAGTCCCGAACAGGGGGAAGCGCAGTATTTT CASSPEQGEAQYF
- TRBJ1-4 TRBV24-1 - TGTGCCACCAGTGGAGGCGCAGGTCGGGGAGAAAAACTGTTTTTT CATSGGAGRGEKLFF